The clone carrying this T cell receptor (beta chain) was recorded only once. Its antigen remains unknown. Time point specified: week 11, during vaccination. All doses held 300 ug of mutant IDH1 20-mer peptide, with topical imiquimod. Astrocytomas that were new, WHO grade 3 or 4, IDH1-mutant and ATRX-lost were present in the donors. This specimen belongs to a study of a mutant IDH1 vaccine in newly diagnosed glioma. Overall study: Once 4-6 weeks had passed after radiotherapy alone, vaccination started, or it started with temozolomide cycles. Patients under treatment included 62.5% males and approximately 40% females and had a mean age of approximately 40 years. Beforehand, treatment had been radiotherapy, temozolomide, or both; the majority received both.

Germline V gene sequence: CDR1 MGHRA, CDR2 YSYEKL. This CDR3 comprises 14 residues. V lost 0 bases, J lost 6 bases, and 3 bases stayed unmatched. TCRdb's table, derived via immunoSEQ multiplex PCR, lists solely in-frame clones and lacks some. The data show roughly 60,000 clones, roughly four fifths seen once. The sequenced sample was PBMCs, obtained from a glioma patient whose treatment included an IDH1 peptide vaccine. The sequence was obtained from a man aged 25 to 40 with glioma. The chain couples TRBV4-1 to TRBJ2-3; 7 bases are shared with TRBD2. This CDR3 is CASSQEAGVDTQYF. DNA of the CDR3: TGCGCCAGCAGCCAAGAGGCGGGAGTTGATACGCAGTATTTT.